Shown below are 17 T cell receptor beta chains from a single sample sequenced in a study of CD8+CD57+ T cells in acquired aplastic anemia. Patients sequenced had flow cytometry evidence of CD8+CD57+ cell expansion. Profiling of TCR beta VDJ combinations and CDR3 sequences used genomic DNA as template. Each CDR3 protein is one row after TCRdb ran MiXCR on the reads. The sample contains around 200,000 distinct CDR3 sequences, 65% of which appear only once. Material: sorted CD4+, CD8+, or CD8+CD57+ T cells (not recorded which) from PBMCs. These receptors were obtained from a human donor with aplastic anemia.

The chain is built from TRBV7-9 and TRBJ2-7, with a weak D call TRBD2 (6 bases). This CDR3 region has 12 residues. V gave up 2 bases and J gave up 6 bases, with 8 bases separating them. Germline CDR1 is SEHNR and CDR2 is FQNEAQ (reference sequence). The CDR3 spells CASSLREVEQYF. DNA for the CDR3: TGTGCCAGCAGCTTAAGGGAGGTCGAGCAGTACTTC.

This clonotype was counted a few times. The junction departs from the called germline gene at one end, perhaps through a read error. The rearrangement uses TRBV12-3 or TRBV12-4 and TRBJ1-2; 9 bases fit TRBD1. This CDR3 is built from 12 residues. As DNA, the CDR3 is TGTGCCAGCAGTTCCTTTGGACAGGGGCAACCCTTC. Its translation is CASSSFGQGQPF.

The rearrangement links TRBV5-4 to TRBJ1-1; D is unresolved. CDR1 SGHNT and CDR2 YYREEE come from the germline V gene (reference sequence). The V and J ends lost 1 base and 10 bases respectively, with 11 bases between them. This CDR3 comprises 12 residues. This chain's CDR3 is CASSLKGLVAFF. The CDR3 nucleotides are TGTGCCAGCAGCTTGAAGGGCCTGGTAGCTTTCTTT.

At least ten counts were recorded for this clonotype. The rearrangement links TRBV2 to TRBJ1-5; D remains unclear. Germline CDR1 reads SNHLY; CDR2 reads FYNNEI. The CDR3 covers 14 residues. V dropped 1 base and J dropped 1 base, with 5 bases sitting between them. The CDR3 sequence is CASSEVESNQPQHF. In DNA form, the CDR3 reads TGTGCCAGCAGTGAAGTAGAGAGCAATCAGCCCCAGCATTTT.

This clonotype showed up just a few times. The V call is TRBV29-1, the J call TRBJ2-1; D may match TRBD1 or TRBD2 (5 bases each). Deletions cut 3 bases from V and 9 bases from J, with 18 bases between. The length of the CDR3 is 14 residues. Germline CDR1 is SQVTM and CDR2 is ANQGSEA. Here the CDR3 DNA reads TGCAGCGTTGATTTGGGGGTCAGAGGGGCTGAGCAGTTCTTC. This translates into CSVDLGVRGAEQFF.

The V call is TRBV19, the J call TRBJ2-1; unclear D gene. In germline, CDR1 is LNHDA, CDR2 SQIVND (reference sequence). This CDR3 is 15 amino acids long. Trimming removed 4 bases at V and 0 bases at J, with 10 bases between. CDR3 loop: CASSRIHSSYNEQFF. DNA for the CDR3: TGTGCCAGTAGTAGAATTCATAGCTCCTACAATGAGCAGTTCTTC.

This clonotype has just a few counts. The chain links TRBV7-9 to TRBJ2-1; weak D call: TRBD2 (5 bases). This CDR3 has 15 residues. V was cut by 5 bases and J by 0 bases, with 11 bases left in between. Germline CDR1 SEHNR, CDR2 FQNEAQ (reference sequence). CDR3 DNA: TGTGCCAGCAGCCTACGGGGAAGCTCCTACAATGAGCAGTTCTTC. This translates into CASSLRGSSYNEQFF.

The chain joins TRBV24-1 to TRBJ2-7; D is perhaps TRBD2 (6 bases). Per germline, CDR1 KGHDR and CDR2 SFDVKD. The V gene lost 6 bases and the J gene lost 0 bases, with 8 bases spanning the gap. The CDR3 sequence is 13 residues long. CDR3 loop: CATSPGSSYEQYF. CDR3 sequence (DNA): TGTGCCACCAGTCCCGGGAGCTCCTACGAGCAGTACTTC.

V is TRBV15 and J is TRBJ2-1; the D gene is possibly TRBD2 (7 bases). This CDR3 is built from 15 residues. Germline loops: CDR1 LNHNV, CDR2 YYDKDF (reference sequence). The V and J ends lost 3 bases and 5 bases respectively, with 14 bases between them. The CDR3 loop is CATSRGGGSNNEQFF. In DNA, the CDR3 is TGTGCCACCAGCAGGGGAGGGGGGAGTAACAATGAGCAGTTCTTC.

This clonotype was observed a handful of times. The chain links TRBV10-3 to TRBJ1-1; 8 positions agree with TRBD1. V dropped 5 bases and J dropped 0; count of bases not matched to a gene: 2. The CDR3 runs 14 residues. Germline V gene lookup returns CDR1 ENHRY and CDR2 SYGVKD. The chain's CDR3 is CAISRDRLNTEAFF. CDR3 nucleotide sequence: TGTGCCATCAGTCGGGACAGGCTGAACACTGAAGCTTTCTTT.

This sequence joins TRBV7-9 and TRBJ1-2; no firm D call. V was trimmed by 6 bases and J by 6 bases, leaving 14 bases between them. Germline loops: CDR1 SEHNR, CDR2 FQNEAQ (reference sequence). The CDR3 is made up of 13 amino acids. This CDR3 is CASSSSDQHGYTF. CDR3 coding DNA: TGTGCCAGCAGTTCGTCGGATCAGCATGGCTACACCTTC.

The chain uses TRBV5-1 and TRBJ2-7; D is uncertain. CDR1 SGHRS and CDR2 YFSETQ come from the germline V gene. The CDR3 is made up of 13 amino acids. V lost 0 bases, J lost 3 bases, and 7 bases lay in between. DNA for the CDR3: TGCGCCAGCAGCTTGGCCTTGTTCTACGAGCAGTACTTC. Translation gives CASSLALFYEQYF.

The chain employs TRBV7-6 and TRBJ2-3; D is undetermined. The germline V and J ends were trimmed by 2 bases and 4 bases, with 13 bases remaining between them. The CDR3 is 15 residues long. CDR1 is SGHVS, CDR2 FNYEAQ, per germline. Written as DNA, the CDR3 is TGTGCCAGCAGCTTACTCTTTAAGAATCCAGATACGCAGTATTTT. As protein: CASSLLFKNPDTQYF. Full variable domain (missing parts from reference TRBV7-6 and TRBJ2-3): GAGVSQSPRYKVTKRGQDVALRCDPISGHVSLYWYRQALGQGPEFLTYFNYEAQQDKSGLPNDRFSAERPEGSISTLTIQRTEQRDSAMYRCASSLLFKNPDTQYFGPGTRLTVL.

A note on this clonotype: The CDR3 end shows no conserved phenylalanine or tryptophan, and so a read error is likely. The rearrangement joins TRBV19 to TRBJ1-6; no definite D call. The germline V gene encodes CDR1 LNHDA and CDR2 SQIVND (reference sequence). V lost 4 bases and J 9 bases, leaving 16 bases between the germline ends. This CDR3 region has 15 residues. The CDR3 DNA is TGTGCCAGTAGTACGGGCAGTAGTGAGATTTCACCCCTCCACTCT. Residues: CASSTGSSEISPLHS.

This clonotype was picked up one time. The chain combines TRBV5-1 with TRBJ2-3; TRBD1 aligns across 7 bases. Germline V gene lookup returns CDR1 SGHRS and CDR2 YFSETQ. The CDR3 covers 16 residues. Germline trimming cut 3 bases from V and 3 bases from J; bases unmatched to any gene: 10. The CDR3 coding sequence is TGCGCCAGCAGCTCCCGACAGGGTGGGATGACAGATACGCAGTATTTT. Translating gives CASSSRQGGMTDTQYF.

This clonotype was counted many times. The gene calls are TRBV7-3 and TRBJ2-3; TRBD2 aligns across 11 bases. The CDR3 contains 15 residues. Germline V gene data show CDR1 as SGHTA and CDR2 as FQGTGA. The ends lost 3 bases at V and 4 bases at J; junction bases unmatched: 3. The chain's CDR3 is CASSFSGGGADTQYF. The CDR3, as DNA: TGTGCCAGCAGCTTTAGCGGGGGGGGTGCAGATACGCAGTATTTT.

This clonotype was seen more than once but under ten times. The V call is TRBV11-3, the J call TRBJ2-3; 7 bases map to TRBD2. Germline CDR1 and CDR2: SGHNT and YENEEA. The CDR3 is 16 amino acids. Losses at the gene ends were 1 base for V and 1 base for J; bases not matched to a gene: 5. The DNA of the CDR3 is TGTGCCAGCAGCTTAGGCCTAGCGGTGGGCACAGATACGCAGTATTTT. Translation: CASSLGLAVGTDTQYF. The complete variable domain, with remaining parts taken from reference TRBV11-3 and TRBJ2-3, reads EAGVVQSPRYKIIEKKQPVAFWCNPISGHNTLYWYLQNLGQGPELLIRYENEEAVDDSQLPKDRFSAERLKGVDSTLKIQPAELGDSAVYLCASSLGLAVGTDTQYFGPGTRLTVL.